The 15 T cell receptor beta chains listed next were all sequenced from one sample in a study of blood T cell repertoires in COVID-19. Data came from immunoSEQ multiplex PCR; TCRdb stores just in-frame clones and leaves some out. The sample shows 120,000 or so clones, over 85% of them seen only once. Material for sequencing was peripheral blood. The receptor source for this set is a man between 45 and 60 years old with active COVID-19.

This chain uses TRBV7-9 with TRBJ1-1; possible D gene TRBD1, 5 bases. Germline-derived CDR1 and CDR2 are SEHNR and FQNEAQ (reference sequence). Deletions cut 1 base from V and 12 bases from J, with 12 bases between. The CDR3 extends over 12 amino acids. In nucleotides, the CDR3 is TGTGCCAGCAGCTTAGATCGGGGGTCCACTTTCTTT. The encoded protein is CASSLDRGSTFF.

The chain combines TRBV5-5 with TRBJ1-5; 10 nucleotides line up with TRBD1. From germline, CDR1 is SGHKS and CDR2 YYEKEE (reference sequence). V gave up 4 bases and J gave up 5 bases; unmatched junction bases: 9. The CDR3 runs to 16 residues. The CDR3 loop reads CASSLRDRGFDQPQHF. CDR3 nucleotides: TGTGCCAGCAGCCTTCGGGACAGGGGCTTTGATCAGCCCCAGCATTTT.

This chain uses TRBV11-3 with TRBJ1-3, with D maybe TRBD1 (6 bases). CDR3 length: 16 residues. Germline V gene lookup returns CDR1 SGHNT and CDR2 YENEEA. V was shortened by 1 base and J by 0 bases, with 10 bases between the two germline ends. The chain's CDR3 is CASSLVTGHSGNTIYF. The CDR3 region has the DNA TGTGCCAGCAGCTTAGTGACAGGCCACTCTGGAAACACCATATATTTT.

In this sample, this clone turned up a few times. V is TRBV11-2 and J is TRBJ2-3; D unclear. Trimming stripped 4 bases from V and 5 bases from J, with 7 bases between. The CDR3 contains 12 residues. The germline gives CDR1 SGHAT, CDR2 FQNNGV. For the CDR3, the DNA is TGTGCCAGCAGCTCTCGCAGAGATACGCAGTATTTT. Its translation is CASSSRRDTQYF.

A single count supports this clone. This sequence joins TRBV2 and TRBJ1-5; D is perhaps TRBD1 (5 bases). The germline V and J ends were trimmed by 4 bases and 2 bases, with 9 bases remaining between them. This CDR3 region has 14 residues. In germline, CDR1 is SNHLY, CDR2 FYNNEI. This chain's CDR3 is CASSAREGNQPQHF. The DNA of the CDR3 is TGTGCCAGCAGTGCCAGGGAAGGCAATCAGCCCCAGCATTTT.

The rearrangement joins TRBV6-2 or TRBV6-3 to TRBJ2-7; TRBD1 agrees at 8 bases. J gave up 2 bases and V 6 bases, and 9 bases lay outside the gene matches. The CDR3 is 15 amino acids. Germline lookup yields CDR1 MNHEY and CDR2 SVGEGT. The CDR3 DNA follows: TGTGCCAGCAGCCCCGACAGGGGAGGCCCCTACGAGCAGTACTTC. Protein sequence: CASSPDRGGPYEQYF.

The chain is built from TRBV19 and TRBJ2-7; D gene uncertain. The CDR3 extends over 11 amino acids. Germline V gene sequence: CDR1 LNHDA, CDR2 SQIVND (reference sequence). With 7 bases removed from V and 3 bases from J, the gap between germline ends came to 7 bases. The CDR3 is CASTQIYEQYF. The DNA for the CDR3 is TGTGCCAGTACCCAAATCTACGAGCAGTACTTC.

This clone has just one count. V gene TRBV19 combines with J gene TRBJ2-7; 10 nucleotides agree with TRBD2. This CDR3 contains 15 residues. Per the germline V gene, CDR1 is LNHDA and CDR2 is SQIVND (reference sequence). V lost 6 bases and J lost 3; bases outside the gene matches: 8. The CDR3 protein is CASSPWASGGYEQYF. The CDR3 region has the DNA TGTGCCAGTAGCCCTTGGGCTAGCGGGGGCTACGAGCAGTACTTC.

The chain employs TRBV14 and TRBJ2-1; possibly TRBD2 for D (7 bases). CDR1 is SGHDN, CDR2 FVKESK, per germline. There are 16 residues in the CDR3. V lost 5 bases and J 3 bases, leaving 17 bases between the germline ends. The CDR3 sequence is CASSSYRGGYYNEQFF. The CDR3, as DNA: TGTGCCAGCAGCTCATATAGGGGGGGATACTACAATGAGCAGTTCTTC.

This chain links TRBV7-8 with TRBJ1-3; 7 bases are a match to TRBD1. After removal of 1 base from V and 0 bases from J, the junction contained 3 bases not matched to a gene. The CDR3 consists of 16 residues. CDR1 is SGHVS, CDR2 FQNEAQ, per germline. Here the CDR3 reads CASSLGTGGSGNTIYF. The CDR3 coding sequence is TGTGCCAGCAGCTTAGGGACAGGTGGCTCTGGAAACACCATATATTTT.

Points on this clone: This same CDR3 is encoded by further DNA sequences in the sample. J is TRBJ2-1 and V is TRBV24-1, with D tentatively TRBD2 (6 bases). Per the germline V gene, CDR1 is KGHDR and CDR2 is SFDVKD. The CDR3 is 15 residues long. The V and J ends lost 7 bases and 4 bases respectively, with 16 bases between them. CDR3 DNA: TGTGCCACCAGGGGGCGGGGAGAAAGGTACAATGAGCAGTTCTTC. Translated: CATRGRGERYNEQFF.

V is TRBV2 and J is TRBJ2-1; maybe TRBD2 (5 bases). CDR1 and CDR2 from the germline V gene are SNHLY and FYNNEI. The CDR3 loop spans 11 amino acids. Trimming pared 3 bases from V and 10 bases from J, leaving 7 bases between. The CDR3 reads CASSEWEEQFF. For the CDR3, the DNA is TGTGCCAGCAGTGAGTGGGAGGAGCAGTTCTTC.

This clone has only a few counts. J is TRBJ1-2 and V is TRBV19, with 9 bases aligning to TRBD1. Germline loops: CDR1 LNHDA, CDR2 SQIVND (reference sequence). The CDR3 has 13 amino acids. The J segment lost 8 bases and the V segment lost 4 bases, leaving 5 bases of the junction unmatched. This CDR3 is CASSTRQGEGYTF. CDR3 nucleotides: TGTGCCAGTAGTACACGACAGGGGGAAGGCTACACCTTC.

This chain connects TRBV7-7 to TRBJ2-1, with 8 bases lining up with TRBD1. The J segment lost 6 bases and the V segment lost 6 bases, leaving 10 bases of the junction unmatched. The CDR3 totals 15 residues. CDR1 and CDR2 (germline): SSHAT, FNYEAQ (reference sequence). CDR3 region: CASSSGTGGSNEQFF. CDR3 coding DNA: TGTGCCAGCAGTTCCGGGACAGGAGGTTCCAATGAGCAGTTCTTC.

This chain uses TRBV2 with TRBJ2-3, with TRBD1 matching over 10 bases. Germline trimming cut 7 bases from V and 2 bases from J; bases unmatched to any gene: 6. Germline loops: CDR1 SNHLY, CDR2 FYNNEI. The CDR3 runs 15 residues. The CDR3 loop is CASNRQGAPTDTQYF. CDR3 bases: TGTGCCAGCAACAGACAGGGGGCTCCCACAGATACGCAGTATTTT.